This TCR beta chain was identified in a study of blood T cell repertoires in COVID-19. Background on the study: Whether acute or convalescent, the COVID-19 samples came from the United States, Italy and Spain. T cells, B-cell-depleted T cells, or PBMCs provided the cDNA or gDNA that served as material.

Authors' processing steps: Reference gene primer amplification gave nucleated cell count estimates. Sequenced by immunoSEQ multiplex PCR; TCRdb stores in-frame clones only, minus some. V and J calls and clone size are copied from that table; D and trimming were computed from the DNA. The top ten clones hold approximately 10% of a sample with fewer than 200,000 clones, 65% to 85% of them seen once. A remark on this clone: Other DNA sequences in this sample translate to the same CDR3.

In germline, CDR1 is SNHLY, CDR2 FYNNEI. The CDR3 consists of 16 residues. Trimming stripped 7 bases from V and 3 bases from J, with 16 bases between. V and J are TRBV2 and TRBJ1-6; D not resolved. The sample consisted of peripheral blood. This clonotype originated in a man in his 70s with active or convalescent COVID-19. CDR3 sequence (DNA): TGTGCCAGCACCACATTAAGAGGGCTCTATAATTCACCCCTCCACTTT. Amino acids: CASTTLRGLYNSPLHF.